The clone carrying this T cell receptor beta chain occurred once. Trimming took 0 bases from V and 3 from J, leaving 10 bases between them. Germline CDR1 and CDR2: SGHRS and YFSETQ. The CDR3 consists of 15 residues. The data stem from a study of cytomegalovirus exposure and HLA in healthy donors. This PCR relied on a set of 60 Vbeta primers and 13 Jbeta primers. Method: immunoSEQ multiplex PCR; TCRdb's copy keeps in-frame clones and lacks some. The sample has about 160,000 clones; approximately 82% are singletons. Sequenced sample: PBMCs. The rearrangement uses TRBV5-1 and TRBJ2-1; possibly TRBD2 for D (6 bases). This receptor was taken from a man aged 45-60 years in good health and CMV-seropositive. The DNA for the CDR3 is TGCGCCAGCAGCTTGGTTGGCGGGAACTACAATGAGCAGTTCTTC. Amino acids: CASSLVGGNYNEQFF.